The 19 T cell receptor beta chains in this list originate from one sample, sequenced in a study of T cell responses to AZD1222 COVID-19 vaccine. Using immunoSEQ multiplex PCR, the repertoire was profiled, and TCRdb retains in-frame clones only, with some absent. Counted here are about 160,000 clones, under 95% occurring once; the ten biggest clones make up roughly 4.6%. Sequenced material: peripheral blood, taken 28 days after the second AZD1222 dose. These TCRs come from an adult who received the AZD1222 COVID-19 vaccine.

V usage is TRBV7-9 and J usage is TRBJ2-3; D is uncertain. Germline-derived CDR1 and CDR2 are SEHNR and FQNEAQ (reference sequence). V was cut by 1 base and J by 0 bases, with 11 bases left in between. The length of the CDR3 is 16 residues. In DNA form, the CDR3 reads TGTGCCAGCAGCTTAGTGCCGGAGTTTAGCACAGATACGCAGTATTTT. This gives the protein CASSLVPEFSTDTQYF.

The rearrangement links TRBV11-3 to TRBJ2-7; 11 nucleotides align to TRBD1. CDR1 and CDR2 (germline): SGHNT, YENEEA. This CDR3 has 20 residues. V shed 0 bases, J shed 3 bases, and the junction held 16 bases outside the gene matches. The CDR3 DNA follows: TGTGCCAGCAGCTTAGATCAGTGGACAGGGGGCGAATGGCTCATCTACGAGCAGTACTTC. The encoded protein is CASSLDQWTGGEWLIYEQYF.

V gene TRBV5-4 combines with J gene TRBJ2-5; D tentatively reads TRBD1 or TRBD2 (6 bases each). Germline V gives CDR1 SGHNT, CDR2 YYREEE (reference sequence). This CDR3 is built from 15 residues. Trimming left V 0 bases short and J 4 bases short, with 13 bases between. The CDR3 loop is CASSLAGARGETQYF. The CDR3 region has the DNA TGTGCCAGCAGCTTGGCGGGGGCACGGGGAGAGACCCAGTACTTC.

The CDR3, as DNA: TGTGCCAGCAGTCCTCTAGGGGGGATATACAATGAGCAGTTCTTC. This sequence encodes CASSPLGGIYNEQFF. The chain couples TRBV27 to TRBJ2-1, with D possibly being TRBD1 or TRBD2 (6 bases each). The V gene's germline CDR1 is MNHEY and CDR2 SMNVEV (reference sequence). This CDR3 is built from 15 residues. The germline V and J ends were trimmed by 5 bases and 4 bases, with 15 bases remaining between them.

The chain employs TRBV7-9 and TRBJ2-7; 10 bases fit TRBD2. V shed 5 bases and J 1 base; nucleotides not matched to a gene: 2. CDR1 and CDR2 (germline): SEHNR, FQNEAQ (reference sequence). The CDR3 totals 14 residues. The CDR3 region is CASSGTSVSYEQYF. The CDR3 DNA sequence: TGTGCCAGCAGCGGGACTAGCGTATCCTACGAGCAGTACTTC.

This chain connects TRBV27 to TRBJ2-2; no firm D call. CDR1 is MNHEY, CDR2 SMNVEV, per germline (reference sequence). The CDR3 covers 12 residues. Trimming took off 6 bases at V and 1 base at J, with 3 bases between the two ends. The CDR3 here is CASSRNTGELFF. The CDR3 DNA reads TGTGCCAGCAGCCGGAACACCGGGGAGCTGTTTTTT.

The chain combines TRBV19 with TRBJ2-5, with no clear D. Trimming removed 7 bases from V and 2 bases from J, with 5 bases in between. From germline, CDR1 is LNHDA and CDR2 SQIVND (reference sequence). This CDR3 is built from 11 residues. CDR3 in amino acids: CASTEQETQYF. Here the CDR3 DNA reads TGTGCCAGTACGGAGCAAGAGACCCAGTACTTC.

This chain links TRBV3-1 (or the pseudogene TRBV3-2) with TRBJ2-3; TRBD1 matches at 12 bases. There are 20 residues in the CDR3. The junction had 15 bases not matched to a gene; V was cut back by 4 bases and J by 1 base. CDR1 and CDR2 (germline): LGHDT, YNNKEL (reference sequence). The CDR3 bases are TGTGCCAGCAGCCTTCTTGCCGGGACAGGGGGCCTGTGGGGCACAGATACGCAGTATTTT. Residues: CASSLLAGTGGLWGTDTQYF.

The chain joins TRBV5-1 to TRBJ1-4; D is unclear. Germline V lookup: CDR1 SGHRS, CDR2 YFSETQ. V was shortened by 0 bases and J by 2 bases, with 2 bases between the two germline ends. The CDR3 loop spans 13 amino acids. CDR3 coding DNA: TGCGCCAGCAGCTTGGATACTAATGAAAAACTGTTTTTT. Encoded protein: CASSLDTNEKLFF.

The chain is built from TRBV19 and TRBJ2-5; 8 bases align to TRBD1. Germline V gene lookup returns CDR1 LNHDA and CDR2 SQIVND (reference sequence). V dropped 4 bases and J dropped 4; count of bases not matched to a gene: 2. The CDR3 runs 13 residues. The CDR3 DNA follows: TGTGCCAGTAGTACCGACAGGGGAGAGACCCAGTACTTC. It yields the protein CASSTDRGETQYF.

The CDR3 DNA sequence: TGTGCCAGCAGCTTGAGGCAGGGTGGTAATTCACCCCTCCACTTT. Its translation: CASSLRQGGNSPLHF. The rearrangement links TRBV5-4 to TRBJ1-6; perhaps TRBD1 as D (5 bases). Trimming stripped 1 base from V and 6 bases from J, with 11 bases between. This CDR3 is 15 amino acids long. Germline-derived CDR1 and CDR2 are SGHNT and YYREEE (reference sequence). The whole variable domain, remainder taken from reference TRBV5-4 and TRBJ1-6, is ETGVTQSPTHLIKTRGQQVTLRCSSQSGHNTVSWYQQALGQGPQFIFQYYREEENGRGNFPPRFSGLQFPNYSSELNVNALELDDSALYLCASSLRQGGNSPLHFGNGTRLTVT.

The genes are TRBV7-2 and TRBJ2-1; the match to TRBD2 covers 8 bases. Unmatched junction bases numbered 9, after V lost 5 bases and J lost 6 bases. The CDR3 loop spans 15 amino acids. CDR1 and CDR2 (germline): SGHTA, FQGNSA. The CDR3 sequence: CASSKSAGGFNEQFF. The CDR3, as DNA: TGTGCCAGCAGCAAAAGTGCGGGAGGATTCAATGAGCAGTTCTTC. Supplemented by reference TRBV7-2 and TRBJ2-1, the full variable domain reads GAGVSQSPSNKVTEKGKDVELRCDPISGHTALYWYRQSLGQGLEFLIYFQGNSAPDKSGLPSDRFSAERTGGSVSTLTIQRTQQEDSAVYLCASSKSAGGFNEQFFGPGTRLTVL.

This clone showed up just once. This chain connects TRBV11-2 to TRBJ2-1; D possibly corresponds to TRBD1 (7 bases). The length of the CDR3 is 14 residues. With 3 bases removed from V and 14 bases from J, the gap between germline ends came to 20 bases. CDR1 and CDR2 (germline): SGHAT, FQNNGV. CDR3 protein: CASSFQGGATEEFF. In nucleotides, the CDR3 is TGTGCCAGCAGCTTCCAGGGGGGAGCCACCGAAGAGTTCTTC.

The chain couples TRBV5-5 to TRBJ1-4, with D possibly being TRBD1 (6 bases). CDR1 and CDR2 (germline): SGHKS, YYEKEE (reference sequence). Trimming pared 4 bases from V and 2 bases from J, leaving 18 bases between. The CDR3 runs to 17 residues. The CDR3 region has the DNA TGTGCCAGCAGCGAGGACAGTCTGTTGGCGACTAATGAAAAACTGTTTTTT. Translating it yields CASSEDSLLATNEKLFF. Variable domain in full (rest from reference TRBV5-5 and TRBJ1-4): DAGVTQSPTHLIKTRGQQVTLRCSPISGHKSVSWYQQVLGQGPQFIFQYYEKEERGRGNFPDRFSARQFPNYSSELNVNALLLGDSALYLCASSEDSLLATNEKLFFGSGTQLSVL.

This chain joins TRBV7-6 and TRBJ2-5, with 10 bases identical to TRBD2. CDR1 SGHVS and CDR2 FNYEAQ come from the germline V gene. With V trimmed by 5 bases and J by 5 bases, 14 bases remained unmatched. The CDR3 length is 17 residues. In DNA, the CDR3 is TGTGCCAGCAGCCCCTACCCGGAACTAGCGGGGTATGAGACCCAGTACTTC. It yields the protein CASSPYPELAGYETQYF.

This clone was recorded only once. J is TRBJ1-1 and V is TRBV5-1; D is unclear. Trimming took 1 base from V and 1 from J, leaving 11 bases between them. From germline, CDR1 is SGHRS and CDR2 YFSETQ. The CDR3 has 15 amino acids. CDR3 in amino acids: CASSLTWGGNTEAFF. The CDR3 bases are TGCGCCAGCAGCTTGACCTGGGGAGGGAACACTGAAGCTTTCTTT. The full variable domain, with the rest looked up from reference TRBV5-1 and TRBJ1-1, is KAGVTQTPRYLIKTRGQQVTLSCSPISGHRSVSWYQQTPGQGLQFLFEYFSETQRNKGNFPGRFSGRQFSNSRSEMNVSTLELGDSALYLCASSLTWGGNTEAFFGQGTRLTVV.

As to this clone: This CDR3 is also generated by other DNA sequences in the sample. This chain uses TRBV18 with TRBJ2-7, with TRBD2 matching over 13 bases. Germline V CDR1 and CDR2: KGHSH, LQKENI. V shed 2 bases and J 4 bases; nucleotides not matched to a gene: 2. The CDR3 loop spans 15 amino acids. This CDR3 is CASSPGLAGVYEQYF. CDR3 nucleotide sequence: TGTGCCAGCTCACCAGGACTAGCGGGAGTTTACGAGCAGTACTTC. Based on the CDR3 plus reference TRBV18 and TRBJ2-7, the full variable domain is NAGVMQNPRHLVRRRGQEARLRCSPMKGHSHVYWYRQLPEEGLKFMVYLQKENIIDESGMPKERFSAEFPKEGPSILRIQQVVRGDSAAYFCASSPGLAGVYEQYFGPGTRLTVT.

About this clone: The sample has other DNA sequences that encode this CDR3 too. V gene TRBV6-5 combines with J gene TRBJ1-5; D is undetermined. CDR1 and CDR2 (germline): MNHEY, SVGAGI. Trimming took 0 bases from V and 1 from J, leaving 1 base between them. The CDR3 totals 13 residues. The CDR3 region is CASSYSSNQPQHF. The CDR3 coding sequence is TGTGCCAGCAGTTACTCCAGCAATCAGCCCCAGCATTTT.

This chain links TRBV9 with TRBJ2-3; D is possibly TRBD2 (5 bases). V was shortened by 5 bases and J by 0 bases, with 7 bases between the two germline ends. Germline-derived CDR1 and CDR2 are SGDLS and YYNGEE. The CDR3 has 13 residues. CDR3 in amino acids: CASSAGSTDTQYF. Here the CDR3 DNA reads TGTGCCAGCAGTGCGGGTAGCACAGATACGCAGTATTTT.